Detailed here is one T cell receptor (beta chain). What this receptor recognizes is not known. Base qualities are not at hand, and no much larger clone is one base apart. Spanning cysteine to valine, the CDR3 consists of 10 amino acids. CDR3 DNA is the only sequence kept; it has 30 bases, read in frame from the first base. Taken from the germline V gene (reference sequence), the CDR1 and CDR2 loops are SSHAT and FNYEAQ. Ficoll-Paque density gradient centrifugation was used to isolate PBMCs. These data belong to a study of T-cell memory formation after mild COVID-19 (dated by TCRdb to the early 2020s). Notes on the research overall: TCR sequence clusters from the two donors were found to be largely donor specific. Two young, previously healthy adult volunteers, one female and one male, were included in the cohort. In two donors, T-cell clones that expanded and contracted after mild COVID-19 were followed by sequencing TCRalpha and TCRbeta repertoires longitudinally.

The listed sequencing device is Illumina NovaSeq 6000. TCRalpha and TCRbeta cDNA libraries were built by 5'RACE with constant-segment primers, adding sample barcodes and unique molecular identifiers. Trizol reagent was used to extract RNA from every sample. The libraries were amplified in two PCR steps, and the second step added a second sample barcode and Illumina TruSeq adapters. The libraries were sequenced on an Illumina NovaSeq using 2 x 150 bp paired-end reads. Regarding the original processing steps: The reads were demultiplexed and collapsed into UMI-guided consensus sequences using migec v1.2.7. With mixcr v2.1.11, UMI consensuses were aligned to TRA and TRB V and J templates and assembled into clonotypes. A clonotype was counted as expanded or contracted only if both edgeR and NoisET called the change significant, with noise models trained on biological replicates. For edgeR calls, a false discovery rate-adjusted p below 0.01 and a log2 fold-change threshold of 1 were applied. PCA with hierarchical clustering of max-normalized trajectories of the 1000 most abundant clonotypes was used as exploratory dynamics analysis. Separately sequenced CD4+ and CD8+ repertoires were used to assign the CD4 or CD8 phenotype of responding clones. TCRdb redid the processing of the public reads, applying fastp at Q25 and MiXCR, and retained in-frame beta chains. Rows with one shared CDR3 protein collapse into an entry with the most common genes and DNA. TCRdb assigned the V and J calls; the authors' analysis was not used. Recorded for this sample are more than 300,000 distinct CDR3 sequences; roughly 15% of them occurred a single time. The ten top clones hold approximately 22% of the sample.

On the study overall, not on this receptor specifically: Contracting CD4+ clones were found mainly in CM and EM memory subsets, while CD8+ clones were enriched in EMRA. Some responding clones were detected in pre-infection memory, suggesting pre-existing cross-reactive memory T cells joined the SARS-CoV-2 response. Whether the second-wave clones peaking on day 37 were SARS-CoV-2 specific was not confirmed. Balanced CD4/CD8 phenotypes were observed for clones contracting from day 15 to 85, whereas a bias towards CD4+ was observed for a second wave of clones expanding from day 15 to 37. The study included only a couple of mild cases, and larger cohorts that include severe cases with pre-infection samples were judged to be necessary.

The sequencing input was PBMCs or a T cell subset sorted from them (not recorded which). This clonotype was obtained from a man aged 18 to 30 who had mild COVID-19 (a few samples of this study predate the infection). The sample titles of this study are shuffled in the database, so cell type and time point are left out; the donor was told from shared clones. The V and J segments used are TRBV7-7 and TRBJ2-7; the D gene identity is not certain. At the DNA level, the sequence is TGTGCTAGCAGCCCCAGGGAGCAGTACGTC. Translated, this is CASSPREQYV.